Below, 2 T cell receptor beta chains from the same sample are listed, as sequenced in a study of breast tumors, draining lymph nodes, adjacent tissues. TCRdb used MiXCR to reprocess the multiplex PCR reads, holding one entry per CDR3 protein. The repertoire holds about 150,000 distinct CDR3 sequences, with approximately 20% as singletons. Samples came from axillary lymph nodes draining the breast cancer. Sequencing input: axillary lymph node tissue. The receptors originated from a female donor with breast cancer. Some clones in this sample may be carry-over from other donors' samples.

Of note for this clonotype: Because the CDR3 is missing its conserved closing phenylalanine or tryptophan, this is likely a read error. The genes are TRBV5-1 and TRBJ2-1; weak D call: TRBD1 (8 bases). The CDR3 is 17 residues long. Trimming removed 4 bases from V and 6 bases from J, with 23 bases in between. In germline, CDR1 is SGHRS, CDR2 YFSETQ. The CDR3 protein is CASSPGGPGGASNEQFS. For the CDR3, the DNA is TGCGCCAGCAGCCCGGGGGGCCCAGGGGGCGCTTCCAATGAGCAGTTCTCC.

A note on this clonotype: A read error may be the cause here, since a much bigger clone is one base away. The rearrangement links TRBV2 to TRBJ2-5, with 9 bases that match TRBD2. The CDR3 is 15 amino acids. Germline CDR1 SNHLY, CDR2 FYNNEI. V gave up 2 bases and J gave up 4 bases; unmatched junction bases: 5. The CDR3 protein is CASSELSGRGETQYF. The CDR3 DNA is TGTGCCAGCAGTGAACTTAGCGGGAGAGGAGAGACCCAGTACTTC.